The 4 T cell receptor beta chains reported below all come from one sample, sequenced in a study of T cell responses to AZD1222 COVID-19 vaccine. Measured with immunoSEQ multiplex PCR; TCRdb has only the in-frame clones, and not every one. The data show more than 75,000 clones, roughly 90% seen once. The sample in question was peripheral blood, obtained 28 days after the second AZD1222 dose. These receptors originate from an adult who received the AZD1222 COVID-19 vaccine.

This rearrangement joins TRBV6-2 or TRBV6-3 to TRBJ2-3; 8 positions match TRBD2. The CDR3 sequence is 16 residues long. Germline CDR1 and CDR2: MNHEY and SVGEGT. The V segment lost 4 bases and the J segment 1 base; nucleotides outside the gene matches: 7. Here the CDR3 DNA reads TGTGCCAGCAGTTGGCCGGGAGGGGCTGGCACAGATACGCAGTATTTT. Translated, it gives CASSWPGGAGTDTQYF.

The CDR3 region is CATSDFGEKLFF. The CDR3 DNA follows: TGTGCCACCAGTGATTTCGGTGAAAAACTGTTTTTT. This chain links TRBV24-1 with TRBJ1-4, with unresolved D. CDR1 KGHDR and CDR2 SFDVKD come from the germline V gene. The CDR3 extends over 12 amino acids. Trimming took off 1 base at V and 7 bases at J, with 3 bases between the two ends.

The rearrangement uses TRBV9 and TRBJ2-1, with D perhaps TRBD1 (5 bases). Germline V gene sequence: CDR1 SGDLS, CDR2 YYNGEE. The CDR3 length is 13 residues. Trimming removed 3 bases from V and 4 bases from J, with 8 bases in between. CDR3 sequence reads: CASSARQYNEQFF. In DNA, the CDR3 is TGTGCCAGCAGCGCCCGACAGTACAATGAGCAGTTCTTC.

The genes are TRBV13 and TRBJ2-7; D tentatively fits TRBD1 or TRBD2 (6 bases each). Germline V gene lookup returns CDR1 PRHDT and CDR2 FYEKMQ (reference sequence). The CDR3 covers 14 residues. Trimming removed 2 bases at V and 2 bases at J, with 10 bases between. Written as DNA, the CDR3 is TGTGCCAGCAGCTTATCGGAGGGGGCCTACGAGCAGTACTTC. Protein sequence: CASSLSEGAYEQYF.